The 11 T cell receptor beta chains below all came from one sample that was sequenced in a study of T-cell reconstitution after alpha-beta-depleted transplantation in children. Unique molecular identifiers were incorporated when the TCRbeta library was constructed. MiXCR, run by TCRdb on the PCR reads, gives a single entry per CDR3 protein. The repertoire consists of some 550,000 distinct CDR3 sequences, with about 21% occurring once and the leading ten covering 12% to 15%. The input for sequencing was PBMCs, mostly from graft donor cells, taken 360 days after TCRalphabeta/CD19-depleted stem cell transplant. The origin of the receptors is a boy in the first two years of life who had a stem cell transplant for acute myeloid leukemia, so the T cells may come from the graft donor.

The table lists this clonotype with a few counts. The J gene is TRBJ2-7, the V gene TRBV6-5; maybe TRBD1 (6 bases). There are 16 residues in the CDR3. V lost 4 bases and J lost 1, with 17 bases in between. Germline lookup yields CDR1 MNHEY and CDR2 SVGAGI. The CDR3 reads CASSSKAGQPSYEQYF. The CDR3 coding sequence is TGTGCCAGCAGTTCCAAGGCAGGACAGCCGTCCTACGAGCAGTACTTC.

This clonotype showed up many times. The J gene is TRBJ2-7, the V gene TRBV29-1, with D unclear. The CDR3 is 11 amino acids. Trimming pared 4 bases from V and 1 base from J, leaving 5 bases between. Germline values: CDR1 SQVTM, CDR2 ANQGSEA. In DNA, the CDR3 is TGCAGCGTTGGGCATTCCTACGAGCAGTACTTC. This gives the protein CSVGHSYEQYF.

J is TRBJ2-7 and V is TRBV6-2 or TRBV6-3, with a tentative D call TRBD1 (6 bases). The CDR3 is 12 amino acids. V shed 5 bases and J shed 4 bases, with 9 bases lying between them. Germline CDR1 MNHEY, CDR2 SVGEGT. CDR3 DNA sequence: TGTGCCAGCAGTCCTAGGGGGTACGAGCAGTACGTC. It specifies CASSPRGYEQYV.

The chain recombines TRBV20-1 with TRBJ1-2; no clear D gene. Deletions cut 5 bases from V and 1 base from J, with 14 bases between. Per germline, CDR1 DFQATT and CDR2 SNEGSKA (reference sequence). There are 14 residues in the CDR3. CDR3 loop: CSAFQGPFNYGYTF. The DNA of the CDR3 is TGCAGTGCTTTCCAAGGGCCGTTTAACTATGGCTACACCTTC.

This clonotype occurred many times. This sequence joins TRBV7-8 and TRBJ2-3; D may be TRBD1 or TRBD2 (6 bases each). The ends were cut back, 7 bases at V and 1 base at J, with 12 bases in the middle. The CDR3 is 14 residues long. Germline V gives CDR1 SGHVS, CDR2 FQNEAQ. The CDR3 nucleotides read TGTGCCAGCAAGGAGGGGGGCGGCACAGATACGCAGTATTTT. Translating gives CASKEGGGTDTQYF.

This clonotype was detected only a few times. This chain uses TRBV12-3 or TRBV12-4 with TRBJ2-2; D is undetermined. Trimming cost V 3 bases and J 12 bases, with 11 bases left between them. This CDR3 contains 12 residues. The CDR3 sequence: CASSFPVSQLFF. CDR3 nucleotide sequence: TGTGCCAGCAGTTTCCCAGTGAGTCAGCTGTTTTTT.

This clonotype occurred many times. V and J are TRBV2 and TRBJ2-5; D gene unclear. V dropped 1 base and J dropped 2 bases, with 11 bases sitting between them. The germline V gene has CDR1 SNHLY and CDR2 FYNNEI. The CDR3 spans 15 residues. The CDR3: CASSEDIQPQETQYF. The CDR3 DNA follows: TGTGCCAGCAGTGAAGATATACAGCCACAAGAGACCCAGTACTTC.

This clonotype has a count of ten or more. The V gene is TRBV28, the J gene TRBJ1-6, with D perhaps matching TRBD1 (5 bases). V was shortened by 3 bases and J by 8 bases, with 17 bases between the two germline ends. CDR1 and CDR2 (germline): MDHEN, SYDVKM. The length of the CDR3 is 16 residues. The CDR3, as DNA: TGTGCCAGCAGTTTCGATCGGGACGGGCCGTATTCACCCCTCCACTTT. Its protein is CASSFDRDGPYSPLHF. The variable domain in full, with the rest retrieved from reference TRBV28 and TRBJ1-6, is DVKVTQSSRYLVKRTGEKVFLECVQDMDHENMFWYRQDPGLGLRLIYFSYDVKMKEKGDIPEGYSVSREKKERFSLILESASTNQTSMYLCASSFDRDGPYSPLHFGNGTRLTVT.

This chain links TRBV6-5 with TRBJ2-1; 10 nucleotides match TRBD2. Germline V gene data show CDR1 as MNHEY and CDR2 as SVGAGI. Germline trimming cut 4 bases from V and 5 bases from J; bases unmatched to any gene: 5. The CDR3 spans 15 residues. The CDR3 here is CASSSLAGVNNEQFF. In nucleotides, the CDR3 is TGTGCCAGCAGTTCCCTAGCGGGGGTAAACAATGAGCAGTTCTTC.

This clonotype came up a few times. A far larger clone is only one base removed, so a read error is likely. The J gene is TRBJ2-1, the V gene TRBV12-3 or TRBV12-4; unclear D gene. The length of the CDR3 is 10 residues. Trimming pared 2 bases from V and 9 bases from J, leaving 2 bases between. CDR3 sequence: CASSLIEQFF. In DNA, the CDR3 is TGTGCCAGCAGTTTAATTGAGCAGTTCTTC.

This rearrangement joins TRBV4-3 to TRBJ2-1; the D call may be TRBD1 or TRBD2 (5 bases each). In germline, CDR1 is LGHNA, CDR2 YSLEER. This CDR3 is 16 amino acids long. The ends were cut back, 0 bases at V and 3 bases at J, with 12 bases in the middle. The CDR3 nucleotides read TGCGCCAGCAGCCAAGATCGGGGCAGGGTCTACAATGAGCAGTTCTTC. Its translation is CASSQDRGRVYNEQFF.